Included here is one T cell receptor beta chain sequence, with context. The sample is drawn from a study of blood T cell repertoires in COVID-19. Across the study: Sites across the United States, Italy and Spain contributed samples from acute and convalescent COVID-19.

Per the original methods: Amplification of reference gene primers provided the estimated nucleated cell counts. Profiled with immunoSEQ multiplex PCR; TCRdb holds only in-frame clones, not every one. V and J calls and clone size are copied from that table; D and trimming were computed from the DNA. The table includes some 120,000 clones, over 75% detected once. The sample comprised peripheral blood. The sequence derives from a woman older than 75 with acute or convalescent COVID-19.

The CDR3 nucleotides are TGTGCCAGCAGCTTGGAGAGTTCTGGGGCCAACGTCCTGACTTTC. The encoded protein is CASSLESSGANVLTF. This chain links TRBV5-4 with TRBJ2-6; D is unresolved. The ends were cut back, 0 bases at V and 1 base at J, with 5 bases in the middle. The CDR3 is 15 residues long. Germline loops: CDR1 SGHNT, CDR2 YYREEE (reference sequence).